The 24 T cell receptor beta chains below were found in one sample sequenced in a study of radiotherapy plus CTLA-4 blockade in lung cancer. Here immunoSEQ multiplex PCR was the method, and the copy in TCRdb shows in-frame clones only, minus some. The sample consists of about 60,000 clones, 77% of them appearing once. Sample: peripheral blood, taken from a patient treated with radiotherapy plus ipilimumab. The receptors derive from a human donor with non-small cell lung cancer who had a partial response to radiotherapy plus ipilimumab.

The chain uses TRBV5-6 and TRBJ2-3; a possible D gene is TRBD1 (5 bases). The germline CDR1 and CDR2 sequences are SGHDT and YYEEEE. Trimming stripped 0 bases from V and 0 bases from J, with 8 bases between. The CDR3 covers 15 residues. The CDR3 coding sequence is TGTGCCAGCAGCTTGGGGGGCACTAGCACAGATACGCAGTATTTT. It is translated as CASSLGGTSTDTQYF.

This chain's CDR3 is CASMKAGEWEQYF. The DNA for the CDR3 is TGTGCCAGTATGAAAGCAGGGGAGTGGGAGCAGTACTTC. The rearrangement links TRBV19 to TRBJ2-7, with TRBD1 as a possible D gene (6 bases). Trimming left V 7 bases short and J 7 bases short, with 17 bases between. The CDR3 contains 13 residues. Per the germline V gene, CDR1 is LNHDA and CDR2 is SQIVND (reference sequence). The full variable domain, in which reference TRBV19 and TRBJ2-7 provide the parts outside the CDR3, is DGGITQSPKYLFRKEGQNVTLSCEQNLNHDAMYWYRQDPGQGLRLIYYSQIVNDFQKGDIAEGYSVSREKKESFPLTVTSAQKNPTAFYLCASMKAGEWEQYFGPGTRLTVT.

The gene calls are TRBV11-2 and TRBJ2-2; D is ambiguous. The CDR3 is 14 residues long. CDR1 and CDR2 from the germline V gene are SGHAT and FQNNGV. Trimming took off 0 bases at V and 6 bases at J, with 8 bases between the two ends. DNA for the CDR3: TGTGCCAGCAGCTTAGATGTAGCAGCCGGGGAGCTGTTTTTT. This translates into CASSLDVAAGELFF.

A single count supports this clone. V usage is TRBV28 and J usage is TRBJ1-5; the D is unclear. CDR1 and CDR2 from the germline V gene are MDHEN and SYDVKM. The CDR3 consists of 16 residues. V was trimmed by 2 bases and J by 1 base, leaving 12 bases between them. Here the CDR3 reads CASSLLSRKSNQPQHF. In DNA, the CDR3 is TGTGCCAGCAGTTTACTGTCCAGGAAAAGCAATCAGCCCCAGCATTTT.

A note on this clone: At one boundary the junction diverges from the germline segment, which might be a read error. This sample also contains other DNA sequences that code for the same CDR3. V is TRBV6-6 and J is TRBJ2-7, with D tentatively TRBD1 (5 bases). CDR1 and CDR2 (germline): MNHNY, SVGAGI (reference sequence). The CDR3 is made up of 11 amino acids. CDR3 residues: CASSYSPTGSF. The CDR3 bases are TGTGCCAGCAGCTACTCCCCTACAGGTTCCTTC.

V gene TRBV6-5 combines with J gene TRBJ2-7, with a possible D match to TRBD2 (6 bases). This CDR3 spans 13 amino acids. V gave up 4 bases and J gave up 5 bases, with 12 bases separating them. Germline V lookup: CDR1 MNHEY, CDR2 SVGAGI. CDR3 nucleotides: TGTGCCAGCAGTTGGGGAGGAGCTGACGAGCAGTACTTC. This sequence encodes CASSWGGADEQYF.

Only one count was recorded for this clone. V usage is TRBV9 and J usage is TRBJ1-6, with D perhaps TRBD1 (6 bases). V was pared by 4 bases and J by 2 bases, with 13 bases between. The CDR3 extends over 16 amino acids. Germline V gene lookup returns CDR1 SGDLS and CDR2 YYNGEE. This CDR3 reads CASSTTGATYNSPLHF. The CDR3 nucleotides read TGTGCCAGCAGCACGACAGGAGCTACCTATAATTCACCCCTCCACTTT.

The chain carries TRBV10-1 and TRBJ2-7; D is possibly TRBD2 (6 bases). V lost 11 bases to trimming and J lost 2 bases, with 16 bases between them. The CDR3 extends over 13 amino acids. In germline, CDR1 is WNHNN, CDR2 SYGVQD (reference sequence). This CDR3 is CAAPRGRTYEQYF. In nucleotides, the CDR3 is TGCGCCGCCCCCCGGGGGAGGACCTACGAGCAGTACTTC.

The V and J genes are TRBV2 and TRBJ1-2; TRBD1 is a possible D gene (6 bases). Germline V gene lookup returns CDR1 SNHLY and CDR2 FYNNEI. Trimming removed 6 bases from V and 7 bases from J, with 27 bases in between. The CDR3 is 17 residues long. The CDR3, as DNA: TGTGCCAGCAGCGACGCCGGGAGTGGAGGAGGGGGGGGTGGCTACACCTTC. Translating it yields CASSDAGSGGGGGGYTF. Filled out from reference TRBV2 and TRBJ1-2, the complete variable domain reads EPEVTQTPSHQVTQMGQEVILRCVPISNHLYFYWYRQILGQKVEFLVSFYNNEISEKSEIFDDQFSVERPDGSNFTLKIRSTKLEDSAMYFCASSDAGSGGGGGGYTFGSGTRLTVV.

This chain connects TRBV2 to TRBJ1-3; possibly TRBD1 for D (6 bases). The CDR3 totals 16 residues. V was clipped by 4 bases and J by 2 bases, with 15 bases between them. Germline CDR1 and CDR2: SNHLY and FYNNEI. The CDR3 DNA reads TGTGCCAGCAGTGTATACAGGGAAGTCGCTGGAAACACCATATATTTT. It specifies CASSVYREVAGNTIYF.

The CDR3 DNA reads as TGTGCCAGCCAAAACTCCGGGACAGGGTTTAACGAGCAGTACTTC. Amino acid sequence: CASQNSGTGFNEQYF. The chain recombines TRBV6-1 with TRBJ2-7, with TRBD1 matching 9 bases. Trimming at V came to 8 bases and at J to 5 bases, leaving 13 bases not matched to a gene. The CDR3 runs 15 residues. Germline V gene data show CDR1 as MNHNS and CDR2 as SASEGT.

The J gene is TRBJ1-2, the V gene TRBV28; 11 nucleotides agree with TRBD1. V lost 5 bases and J lost 5; bases outside the gene matches: 7. Germline V lookup: CDR1 MDHEN, CDR2 SYDVKM. The CDR3 spans 15 residues. The CDR3 DNA is TGTGCCAGCAGTCTGGGACAGGGGGACCTTTATGGCTACACCTTC. It yields the protein CASSLGQGDLYGYTF.

The J gene is TRBJ2-3, the V gene TRBV7-3; 7 bases map to TRBD1. V was pared by 3 bases and J by 4 bases, with 1 base of the junction left unmatched. Germline CDR1 reads SGHTA; CDR2 reads FQGTGA. The CDR3 has 13 residues. As DNA, the CDR3 is TGTGCCAGCAGCTTGACAGGGTCAGATACGCAGTATTTT. This gives the protein CASSLTGSDTQYF.

V is TRBV7-7 and J is TRBJ2-7; 11 bases are a match to TRBD1. CDR3 length equals 13 residues. V lost 5 bases and J lost 7; bases outside the gene matches: 4. Germline values: CDR1 SSHAT, CDR2 FNYEAQ (reference sequence). CDR3 sequence reads: CASSRDRGGEQYF. The CDR3 nucleotides are TGTGCCAGCAGCCGGGACAGGGGGGGAGAGCAGTACTTC.

The CDR3 loop is CASSLVSAAPEAFF. In DNA form, the CDR3 reads TGTGCCAGCAGCTTAGTATCAGCGGCCCCTGAAGCTTTCTTT. The chain employs TRBV7-9 and TRBJ1-1; D not certain. Between the trimmed V and J ends, which lost 1 base and 6 bases, there was a span of 12 bases. Germline V CDR1 and CDR2: SEHNR, FQNEAQ (reference sequence). This CDR3 has 14 residues.

The chain combines TRBV6-1 with TRBJ2-7; D possibly corresponds to TRBD1 (5 bases). The V end was cut by 6 bases, the J end by 7 bases, with 19 bases between. The CDR3 loop spans 14 amino acids. The germline V gene has CDR1 MNHNS and CDR2 SASEGT. CDR3 residues: CASRKVFDSPEQYF. The CDR3 bases are TGTGCCAGCAGGAAGGTTTTCGACAGTCCAGAGCAGTACTTC.

The V and J genes are TRBV5-1 and TRBJ2-2; D call uncertain. This CDR3 has 15 residues. Germline V gene data show CDR1 as SGHRS and CDR2 as YFSETQ. V was shortened by 0 bases and J by 6 bases, with 12 bases between the two germline ends. CDR3 nucleotides: TGCGCCAGCAGCTTGGTTCCAGAAGTTGCCGGGGAGCTGTTTTTT. Translating it yields CASSLVPEVAGELFF.

The rearrangement uses TRBV28 and TRBJ1-5; D remains ambiguous. The CDR3 loop spans 12 amino acids. Germline V lookup: CDR1 MDHEN, CDR2 SYDVKM. V was shortened by 6 bases and J by 2 bases, with 5 bases between the two germline ends. In DNA form, the CDR3 reads TGTGCCAGCAGGGAGGGCAATCAGCCCCAGCATTTT. Translated: CASREGNQPQHF.

The V gene is TRBV27, the J gene TRBJ1-5; 10 bases align to TRBD1. V shed 7 bases, J shed 1 base, and the junction held 4 bases outside the gene matches. The CDR3 has 15 amino acids. Germline-derived CDR1 and CDR2 are MNHEY and SMNVEV (reference sequence). This chain's CDR3 is CASMRQGASNQPQHF. The CDR3 bases are TGTGCCAGCATGAGACAGGGGGCGAGCAATCAGCCCCAGCATTTT.

This chain joins TRBV7-2 and TRBJ1-3; no firm D call. This CDR3 has 13 amino acids. Germline CDR1 SGHTA, CDR2 FQGNSA. The ends were cut back, 4 bases at V and 1 base at J, with 5 bases in the middle. CDR3 loop: CASSSTSGNTIYF. As DNA, the CDR3 is TGTGCCAGCAGCTCTACTTCTGGAAACACCATATATTTT.

V usage is TRBV27 and J usage is TRBJ1-2, with a weak D call TRBD1 (6 bases). The CDR3 spans 13 residues. Trimming stripped 5 bases from V and 6 bases from J, with 13 bases between. CDR1 and CDR2 from the germline V gene are MNHEY and SMNVEV (reference sequence). CDR3 region: CASSVQGRDGYTF. For the CDR3, the DNA is TGTGCCAGCAGTGTACAGGGTCGGGATGGCTACACCTTC.

This clone appeared a single time. The chain employs TRBV6-1 and TRBJ1-4, with D uncertain. CDR3 length: 14 residues. Germline CDR1 MNHNS, CDR2 SASEGT. The ends were cut back, 1 base at V and 4 bases at J, with 7 bases in the middle. The CDR3 DNA follows: TGTGCCAGCAGTGAAGGAGCTCTTAATGAAAAACTGTTTTTT. Amino acids: CASSEGALNEKLFF.

The J gene is TRBJ1-2, the V gene TRBV11-2; the D gene is possibly TRBD1 (6 bases). V lost 1 base and J 5 bases, leaving 20 bases between the germline ends. From germline, CDR1 is SGHAT and CDR2 FQNNGV. There are 17 residues in the CDR3. CDR3 in DNA: TGTGCCAGCAGCTTAGTCGTAGGTGGGGCCAGGGGATATGGCTACACCTTC. This gives the protein CASSLVVGGARGYGYTF.

The gene calls are TRBV2 and TRBJ2-7; 7 bases map to TRBD2. This CDR3 has 11 amino acids. In germline, CDR1 is SNHLY, CDR2 FYNNEI. Germline trimming cut 6 bases from V and 5 bases from J; bases unmatched to any gene: 1. The CDR3 DNA sequence: TGTGCCAGCAGGGGGGGGAACGAGCAGTACTTC. Its protein is CASRGGNEQYF.